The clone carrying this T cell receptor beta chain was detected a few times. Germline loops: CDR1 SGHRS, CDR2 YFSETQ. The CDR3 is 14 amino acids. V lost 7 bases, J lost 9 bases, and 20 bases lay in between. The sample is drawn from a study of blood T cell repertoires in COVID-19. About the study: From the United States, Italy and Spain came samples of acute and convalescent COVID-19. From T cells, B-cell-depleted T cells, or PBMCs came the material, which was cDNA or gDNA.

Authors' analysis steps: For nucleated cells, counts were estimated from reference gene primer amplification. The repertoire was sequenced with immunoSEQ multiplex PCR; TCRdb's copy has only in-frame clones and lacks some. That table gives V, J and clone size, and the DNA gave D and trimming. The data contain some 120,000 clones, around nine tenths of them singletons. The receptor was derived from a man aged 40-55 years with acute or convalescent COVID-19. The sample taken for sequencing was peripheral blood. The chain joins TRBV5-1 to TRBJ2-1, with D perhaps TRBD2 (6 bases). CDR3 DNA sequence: TGCGCCAGCTCCTCTGGACTACCTCCTGGTGAGCAGTTCTTC. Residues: CASSSGLPPGEQFF.